A single sample gave rise to the 8 T cell receptor beta chains below, sequenced in a study of identical twins. TCRdb ran MiXCR on the 5' RACE reads and lists one entry per CDR3 protein. Of just over 500,000 distinct CDR3 sequences in the sample, about 20% were seen once. The sample also formed part of further work on T cells expressing NK-cell markers.

The sequenced material came from CD4+ T cells sorted from blood. The receptors come from a woman younger than 30 in good health.

This rearrangement joins TRBV6-1 to TRBJ2-5; 7 bases are shared with TRBD1. V dropped 3 bases and J dropped 4; count of bases not matched to a gene: 5. Germline loops: CDR1 MNHNS, CDR2 SASEGT. This CDR3 spans 14 amino acids. The CDR3 DNA sequence: TGTGCCAGCAGTGAGTACAGGGGTGGAGAGACCCAGTACTTC. Its translation: CASSEYRGGETQYF.

In this sample, this clonotype turned up a few times. The chain has TRBV20-1 and TRBJ1-1; TRBD1 agrees at 10 bases. This CDR3 spans 15 amino acids. V gave up 1 base and J gave up 4 bases; unmatched junction bases: 6. From germline, CDR1 is DFQATT and CDR2 SNEGSKA (reference sequence). As DNA, the CDR3 is TGCAGTGCTAGAGGAGTGGGACAGGGGACCACTGAAGCTTTCTTT. This gives the protein CSARGVGQGTTEAFF.

This chain links TRBV29-1 with TRBJ1-2; 7 bases fit TRBD1. The CDR3 has 13 amino acids. With 7 bases clipped from V and 8 bases from J, the junction kept 13 bases outside the gene matches. Looked up from germline, CDR1 is SQVTM and CDR2 is ANQGSEA. The CDR3 loop reads CSGATGVHRGYTF. The CDR3 DNA follows: TGCAGCGGTGCAACAGGGGTCCATCGAGGCTACACCTTC.

The chain joins TRBV12-3 or TRBV12-4 to TRBJ2-2; TRBD1 agrees at 10 bases. Trimming at V came to 6 bases and at J to 6 bases, leaving 7 bases not matched to a gene. This CDR3 contains 15 residues. The DNA of the CDR3 is TGTGCCAGCAGGGCCGGGACAGGGGTACCCGGGGAGCTGTTTTTT. As protein: CASRAGTGVPGELFF.

This rearrangement joins TRBV5-6 to TRBJ2-1, with 11 bases that match TRBD1. Germline V lookup: CDR1 SGHDT, CDR2 YYEEEE. This CDR3 spans 16 amino acids. J was trimmed by 7 bases and V by 4 bases; bases with no gene match: 10. The CDR3 sequence is CASSGSRDRGLNEQFF. CDR3 DNA: TGTGCCAGCAGCGGGTCCCGGGACAGGGGGTTGAATGAGCAGTTCTTC.

In DNA, the CDR3 is TGTGCCAGCAGTGATTGGCCGCAGGAGACCCAGTACTTC. Its protein product is CASSDWPQETQYF. The V and J genes are TRBV6-1 and TRBJ2-5, with no clear D. Germline V CDR1 and CDR2: MNHNS, SASEGT. Trimming removed 3 bases at V and 5 bases at J, with 10 bases between. The CDR3 loop spans 13 amino acids.

This clonotype was recorded a few times. CDR3 protein: CASLPADTGELFF. For the CDR3, the DNA is TGTGCCAGCTTACCGGCCGACACCGGGGAGCTGTTTTTT. This chain connects TRBV3-1 to TRBJ2-2, with D hard to call. The CDR3 is 13 residues long. The V end was cut by 8 bases, the J end by 3 bases, with 10 bases between. Germline CDR1 and CDR2: LGHDT and YNNKEL (reference sequence).

The sample holds a few counts of this clonotype. The chain has TRBV10-3 and TRBJ1-5; TRBD1 aligns across 8 bases. There are 13 residues in the CDR3. V lost 11 bases and J lost 5; bases outside the gene matches: 8. Germline CDR1 ENHRY, CDR2 SYGVKD. The CDR3 reads CAVQGQVDQPQHF. As DNA, the CDR3 is TGTGCCGTCCAGGGACAGGTAGATCAGCCCCAGCATTTT.